A selection of T cell receptor beta chains follows, all from one sample in a study of CD8 T cells in ankylosing spondylitis. Each CDR3 protein is one row after TCRdb ran MiXCR on the 5' RACE reads. This table has about 140,000 distinct CDR3 sequences, roughly 8% appearing once. Input material: synovial fluid, either unsorted or a sorted T cell fraction (not recorded which). The receptors were sampled from a male donor with ankylosing spondylitis. Both conserved end residues are part of each CDR3. A D gene is named only where the DNA matches it firmly.

J gene	V gene	D gene	CDR3 protein
TRBJ2-5	TRBV20-1	TRBD2	CGARRRGVYQETQYF
TRBJ2-4	TRBV6-5	.	CASSYSLKVNLAKNIQYF
TRBJ1-1	TRBV11-2	.	CASSYIPGEAFF
TRBJ1-2	TRBV12-3/TRBV12-4	.	CASSWALGYTF
TRBJ1-1	TRBV7-2	.	CASSLASYTEAFF
TRBJ2-7	TRBV10-2	TRBD2	CATTRLASGEQYF
TRBJ2-7	TRBV5-1	.	CASSLSLARSYEQYF
TRBJ2-3	TRBV2	.	CASSDPSGTDTQYF
TRBJ2-7	TRBV27	.	CASSFERGGYEQYF
TRBJ2-1	TRBV20-1	.	CSARLGASFYNEQFF
TRBJ2-5	TRBV5-1	.	CASTGQSQETQYF
TRBJ2-7	TRBV5-1	TRBD2	CASSRGDFTFYEQYF
TRBJ2-1	TRBV2	TRBD2	CASSRAGGPVYNEQFF
TRBJ2-7	TRBV7-2	TRBD1	CASSPRQGRYEQYF
TRBJ2-4	TRBV10-3	.	CAISEPRLARDIQYF
TRBJ2-3	TRBV20-1	TRBD1	CSAPPMDRATTDTQYF
TRBJ2-7	TRBV20-1	.	CSARDRWGGSYEQYF
TRBJ1-1	TRBV2	.	CASTPIPQAFF
TRBJ1-3	TRBV29-1	TRBD1	CSGGQGAGNTIYF
TRBJ1-2	TRBV24-1	TRBD1	CATSGTGGPGDGYTF
TRBJ2-7	TRBV5-1	.	CASSLFQVGSSYEQYF
TRBJ1-6	TRBV4-2	.	CASSQEVQGGGFNSPLHF
TRBJ2-3	TRBV11-2	TRBD2	CASSLVGTSGGASDTQYF
TRBJ1-5	TRBV5-1	.	CASSLEGSNQPQHF
TRBJ1-2	TRBV5-1	TRBD1	CASSDVQGGGYTF
TRBJ2-3	TRBV11-2	.	CASSFRRIDTQYF
TRBJ2-7	TRBV29-1	.	CSVEGTDSYSYEQYF
TRBJ1-5	TRBV15	TRBD1	CATSRTGTGWQPQHF
TRBJ1-6	TRBV6-1	.	CASRRTGQYNSPLHF
TRBJ1-3	TRBV5-1	.	CASSAELGEASGNTIYF
TRBJ2-7	TRBV6-2/TRBV6-3	TRBD2	CASSKGLATEQYF
TRBJ2-5	TRBV29-1	.	CSVGRNLQETQYF
TRBJ1-1	TRBV20-1	.	CSASNTGTEAFF
TRBJ2-1	TRBV20-1	.	CSASRAYSYNEQFF
TRBJ2-7	TRBV19	.	CASSIDFVGRLPSSYEQYF
TRBJ1-5	TRBV4-3	.	CASSQDPPQVNQPQHF
TRBJ2-1	TRBV4-1	TRBD1	CASSPLGDRGYNEQFF
TRBJ1-5	TRBV7-3	TRBD1	CASSSQGAWGNQPQHF
TRBJ1-3	TRBV18	.	CASSPTTEPSGNTIYF
TRBJ1-2	TRBV4-3	.	CASSHQVGETYGYTF
TRBJ2-3	TRBV11-2	TRBD1	CASSLGGQGSTDTQYF